This is a list of T cell receptor beta chains from one sample in a study of cytomegalovirus exposure and HLA in healthy donors. Some clones are missing from TCRdb's copy, which holds only in-frame ones; the method was immunoSEQ multiplex PCR. The sample carries about 140,000 clones, almost 85% recorded once. The specimen sequenced was PBMCs. The receptor set was obtained from a man younger than 45 in good health and CMV-seropositive. CDR3s include the opening cysteine and the closing phenylalanine or tryptophan. Fields, in order: clone size, V gene, J gene, CDR3 protein. Clone size, where shown, is once, few, many, or a class for clones that have expanded.

>.|TRBV2|TRBJ1-1
CASRAGTVGNTEAFF
>.|TRBV27|TRBJ1-1
CASSPYDRMNTEAFF
>.|TRBV6-5|TRBJ1-1
CASSFEGSNTEAFF
>.|TRBV11-2|TRBJ2-2
CASSPLGGKTNTGELFF
>.|TRBV7-9|TRBJ1-5
CASSFSGGRGLFQPQHF
>.|TRBV9|TRBJ1-3
CASSGRVAGNTIYF
>.|TRBV5-4|TRBJ2-3
CASSLAGGGVDTQYF
>.|TRBV21-1|TRBJ2-4
CASSKREGLAKNIQYF
>.|TRBV18|TRBJ2-5
CASSFNPIRGETQYF
>.|TRBV19|TRBJ1-3
CASSIPGYSGNTIYF
>.|TRBV5-1|TRBJ2-5
CASSLVGHNQETQYF
>.|TRBV7-9|TRBJ1-2
CASSLNQGGYTF
>.|TRBV2|TRBJ2-6
CASSISQGSGSGANVLTF
>.|TRBV19|TRBJ1-6
CASRPGTGGWNSPLHF
>.|TRBV2|TRBJ1-2
CASTRETNYGYTF
>.|TRBV6-1|TRBJ1-5
CASSAGTGGWKSNQPQHF
>.|TRBV6-5|TRBJ2-7
CAVRGSYEQYF
>.|TRBV4-1|TRBJ2-1
CASSPMAPSSGSSYNEQFF
>.|TRBV7-2|TRBJ2-1
CASTIRGQRGDEQFF
>.|TRBV5-4|TRBJ2-7
CATGSGVSYEQYF
>.|TRBV7-3|TRBJ2-7
CASSLSSYEQYF
>.|TRBV23-1|TRBJ2-3
CASSQDSGNLADTQYF
>.|TRBV6-6|TRBJ2-1
CASRSSGSGNEQFF
>few|TRBV2|TRBJ2-7
CASRGLAGYEQYF
>.|TRBV29-1|TRBJ2-1
CSGRGEDEQFF
>.|TRBV7-9|TRBJ2-1
CASSISGTSTEQFF
>.|TRBV12-5|TRBJ2-7
CASSPPGSRYEQYF
>.|TRBV5-1|TRBJ2-2
CASSGGLAGGITGELFF
>.|TRBV7-9|TRBJ2-4
CASSPTSWGGTKNIQYF
>.|TRBV5-4|TRBJ1-2
CATRIGDTLTYGYTF
>.|TRBV29-1|TRBJ2-5
CSVSGLAGGGETQYF
>.|TRBV18|TRBJ1-2
CASSRTGSYGYTF
>.|TRBV11-2|TRBJ2-5
CASSQEYSYQETQYF
>.|TRBV29-1|TRBJ2-5
CSVEGGRAWETQYF
>.|TRBV5-1|TRBJ2-1
CASSVGIAVYNEQFF
>.|TRBV5-1|TRBJ1-3
CASSTDSGSGNTIYF
>.|TRBV7-2|TRBJ2-1
CASSSPGLAGSNEQFF
>.|TRBV2|TRBJ1-2
CASSGYQAHSYTF
>.|TRBV7-6|TRBJ2-5
CASSLAPIQETQYF
>.|TRBV9|TRBJ2-7
CASSDNPGGTGDEQYF
>once|TRBV9|TRBJ2-7
CASSTGGSYEQYF
>few|TRBV28|TRBJ1-5
CASSTLLQGWNQPQHF
>.|TRBV11-2|TRBJ2-5
CASSLDQGQGETQYF
>.|TRBV21-1|TRBJ1-2
CASSNPAGYGYTF
>few|TRBV19|TRBJ1-2
CASSAQGYGYTF
>.|TRBV5-1|TRBJ2-3
CASSPPSGGGTDTQYF
>.|TRBV11-2|TRBJ1-6
CASSSGTGSPLHF
>.|TRBV9|TRBJ2-3
CASSPRLAGRTDTQYF
>.|TRBV7-2|TRBJ2-6
CASSLRGAGANVLTF
>.|TRBV11-2|TRBJ1-2
CASSLVVGQGVTNYGYTF
>.|TRBV2|TRBJ1-1
CASIKTEMNTEAFF
>.|TRBV5-1|TRBJ1-5
CASRLGGQPNQPQHF